This record concerns one T cell receptor beta chain sequence. The antigen is unknown. This entry belongs to a study of T cell responses to AZD1222 COVID-19 vaccine. Study details: Second-dose recipients at about 4 or about 12 weeks were treated as one pooled group.

Germline V lookup: CDR1 SEHNR, CDR2 FQNEAQ (reference sequence). CDR3 length equals 13 residues. Data came from immunoSEQ multiplex PCR; TCRdb stores just in-frame clones and leaves some out. The sample lists approximately 110,000 clones, roughly 90% occurring once. Whole-study findings and limits: Targeting of unmutated variant regions was reportedly seen in nearly half of spike-specific TCRs. The CD4 TCRs associated with vaccination extended across spike and predominated at 160-218 and 743-854. It was only after the peak T cell response that any repertoires were sampled.

This material consisted of peripheral blood, taken on day 0 of AZD1222 vaccination. This sequence joins TRBV7-9 and TRBJ2-6, with a weak D call TRBD2 (6 bases). This clonotype was sampled from an adult in good health. The CDR3 sequence is CLDGSSGANVLTF. The DNA for the CDR3 is TGTTTAGACGGGAGCTCTGGGGCCAACGTCCTGACTTTC.